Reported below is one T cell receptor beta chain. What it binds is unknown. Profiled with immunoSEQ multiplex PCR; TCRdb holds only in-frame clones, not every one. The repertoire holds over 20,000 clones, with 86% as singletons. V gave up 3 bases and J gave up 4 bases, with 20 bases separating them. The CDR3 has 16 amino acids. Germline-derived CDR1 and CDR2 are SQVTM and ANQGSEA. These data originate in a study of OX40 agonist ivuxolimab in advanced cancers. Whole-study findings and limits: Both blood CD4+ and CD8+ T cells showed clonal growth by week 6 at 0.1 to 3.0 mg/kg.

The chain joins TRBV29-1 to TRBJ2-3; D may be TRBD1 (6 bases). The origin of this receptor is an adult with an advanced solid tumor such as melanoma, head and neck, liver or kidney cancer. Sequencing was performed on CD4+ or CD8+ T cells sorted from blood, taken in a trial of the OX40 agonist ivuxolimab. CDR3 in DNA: TGCAGCGTTGACGGCCCAGGGGACAACTCGCCAGATACGCAGTATTTT. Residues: CSVDGPGDNSPDTQYF.